The sequence of this T cell receptor (beta chain) was determined in a study of T cell repertoires in cytomegalovirus infection. TCRdb called the reads again in MiXCR, with one record for every CDR3 protein. This table holds approximately 71,000 distinct CDR3 sequences, over 3.5% found once. Trimming at V came to 5 bases and at J to 2 bases, leaving 4 bases not matched to a gene. The CDR3 runs 14 residues. The germline V gene has CDR1 KGHSH and CDR2 LQKENI. At least ten counts were recorded for this clonotype. This TCR came from a human donor in good health (CMV status not recorded). Some clones in this sample may be carry-over from other donors' samples. The sequenced sample was PBMCs. This rearrangement joins TRBV18 to TRBJ2-7; 9 bases line up with TRBD2. The CDR3 coding sequence is TGTGCCAGCTCAGTTGCGGGAGGGCCCTACGAGCAGTACTTC. Encoded protein: CASSVAGGPYEQYF.